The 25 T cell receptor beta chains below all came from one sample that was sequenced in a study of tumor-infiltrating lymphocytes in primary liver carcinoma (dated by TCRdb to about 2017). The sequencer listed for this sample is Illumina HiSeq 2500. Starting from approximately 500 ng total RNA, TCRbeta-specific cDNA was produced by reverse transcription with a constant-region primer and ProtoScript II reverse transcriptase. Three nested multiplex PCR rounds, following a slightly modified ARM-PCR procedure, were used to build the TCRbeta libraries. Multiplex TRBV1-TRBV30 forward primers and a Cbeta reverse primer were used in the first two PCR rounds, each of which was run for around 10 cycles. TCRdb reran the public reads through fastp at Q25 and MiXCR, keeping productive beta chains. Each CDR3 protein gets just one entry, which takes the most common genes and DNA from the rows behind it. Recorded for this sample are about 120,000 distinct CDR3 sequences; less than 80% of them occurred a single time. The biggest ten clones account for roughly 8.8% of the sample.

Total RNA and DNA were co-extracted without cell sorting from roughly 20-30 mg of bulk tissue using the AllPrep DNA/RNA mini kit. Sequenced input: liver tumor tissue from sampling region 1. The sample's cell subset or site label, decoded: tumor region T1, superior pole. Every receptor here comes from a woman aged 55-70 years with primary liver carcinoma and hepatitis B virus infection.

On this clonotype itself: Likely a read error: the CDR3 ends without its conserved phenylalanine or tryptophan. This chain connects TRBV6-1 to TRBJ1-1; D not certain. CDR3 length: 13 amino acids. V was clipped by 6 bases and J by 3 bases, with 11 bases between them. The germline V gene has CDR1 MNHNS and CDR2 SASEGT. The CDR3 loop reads CASRRWLDTEAFS. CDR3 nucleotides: TGTGCCAGCAGGAGATGGTTGGACACTGAAGCTTTCTCT.

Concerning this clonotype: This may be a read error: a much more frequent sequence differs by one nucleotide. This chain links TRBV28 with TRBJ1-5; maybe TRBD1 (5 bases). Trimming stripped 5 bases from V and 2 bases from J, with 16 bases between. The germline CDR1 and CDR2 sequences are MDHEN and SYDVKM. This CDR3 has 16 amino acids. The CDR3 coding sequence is TGTGCCAGCAGTGAACCGGAACCGGGGGGCAATCAGCCCCAGCATTTT. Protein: CASSEPEPGGNQPQHF.

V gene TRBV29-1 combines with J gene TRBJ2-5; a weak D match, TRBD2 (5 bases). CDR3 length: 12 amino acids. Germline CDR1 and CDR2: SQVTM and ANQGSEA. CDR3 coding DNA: TGCAACGTCATGGAGGCACAAGAGACCCAGTACTTC. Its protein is CNVMEAQETQYF.

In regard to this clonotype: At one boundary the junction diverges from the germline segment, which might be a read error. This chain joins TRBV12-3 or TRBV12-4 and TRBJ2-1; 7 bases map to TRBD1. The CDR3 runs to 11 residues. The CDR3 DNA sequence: TGTGCCAGCAGTCTAACAGGGGAGCACTTCTTC. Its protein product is CASSLTGEHFF.

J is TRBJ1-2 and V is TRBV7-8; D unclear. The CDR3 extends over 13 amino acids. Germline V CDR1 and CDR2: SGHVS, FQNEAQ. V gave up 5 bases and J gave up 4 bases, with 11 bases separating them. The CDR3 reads CASSPDGFYGYTF. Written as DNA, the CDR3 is TGTGCCAGCAGCCCGGACGGATTCTATGGCTACACCTTC.

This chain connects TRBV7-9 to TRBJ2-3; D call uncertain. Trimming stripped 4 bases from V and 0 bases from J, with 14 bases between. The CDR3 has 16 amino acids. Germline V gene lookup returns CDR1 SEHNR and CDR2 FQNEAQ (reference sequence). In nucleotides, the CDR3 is TGTGCCAGCAGCTCCCGTCTAGGATCTAGCACAGATACGCAGTATTTT. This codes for CASSSRLGSSTDTQYF.

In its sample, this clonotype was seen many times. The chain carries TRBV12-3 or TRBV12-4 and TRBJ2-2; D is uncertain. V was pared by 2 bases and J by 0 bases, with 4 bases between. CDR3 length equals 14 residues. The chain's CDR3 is CASSLTANTGELFF. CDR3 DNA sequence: TGTGCCAGCAGTTTAACCGCGAACACCGGGGAGCTGTTTTTT.

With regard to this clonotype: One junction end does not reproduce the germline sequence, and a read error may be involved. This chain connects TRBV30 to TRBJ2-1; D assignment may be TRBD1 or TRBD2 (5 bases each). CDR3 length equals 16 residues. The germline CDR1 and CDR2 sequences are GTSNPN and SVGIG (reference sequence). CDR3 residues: CAFQRTGTNSYNDQFF. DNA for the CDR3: TGTGCCTTTCAAAGGACTGGGACCAACTCCTACAATGATCAGTTCTTC.

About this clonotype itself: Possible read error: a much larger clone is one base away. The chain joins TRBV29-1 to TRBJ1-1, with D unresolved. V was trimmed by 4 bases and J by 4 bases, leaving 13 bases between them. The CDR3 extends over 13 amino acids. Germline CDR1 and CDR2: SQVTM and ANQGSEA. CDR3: CSVALTPITEAFF. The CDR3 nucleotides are TGCAGCGTTGCACTAACGCCGATCACTGAAGCTTTCTTT. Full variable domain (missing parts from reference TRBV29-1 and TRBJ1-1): SAVISQKPSRDICQRGTSLTIQCQVDSQVTMMFWYRQQPGQSLTLIATANQGSEATYESGFVIDKFPISRPNLTFSTLTVSNMSPEDSSIYLCSVALTPITEAFFGQGTRLTVV.

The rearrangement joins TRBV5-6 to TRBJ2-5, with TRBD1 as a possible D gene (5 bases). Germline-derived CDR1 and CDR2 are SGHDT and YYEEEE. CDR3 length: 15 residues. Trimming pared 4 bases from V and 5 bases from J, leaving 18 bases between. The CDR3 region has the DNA TGTGCCAGCAGCCTGACAGTACCGAACGGGGAGACCCAGTACTTC. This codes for CASSLTVPNGETQYF.

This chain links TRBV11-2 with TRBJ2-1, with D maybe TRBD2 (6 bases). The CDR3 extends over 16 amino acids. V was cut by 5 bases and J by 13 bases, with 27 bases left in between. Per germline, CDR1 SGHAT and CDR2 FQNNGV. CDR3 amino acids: CASSPRLDRTYIEQFF. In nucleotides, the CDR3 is TGTGCCAGCAGCCCCAGACTAGACCGCACCTACATTGAACAGTTCTTC. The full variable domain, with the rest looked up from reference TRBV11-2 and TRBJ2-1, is EAGVAQSPRYKIIEKRQSVAFWCNPISGHATLYWYQQILGQGPKLLIQFQNNGVVDDSQLPKDRFSAERLKGVDSTLKIQPAKLEDSAVYLCASSPRLDRTYIEQFFGPGTRLTVL.

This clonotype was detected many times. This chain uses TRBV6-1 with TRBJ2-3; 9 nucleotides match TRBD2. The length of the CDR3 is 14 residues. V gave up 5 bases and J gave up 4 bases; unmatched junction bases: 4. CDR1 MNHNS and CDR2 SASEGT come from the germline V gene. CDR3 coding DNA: TGTGCCAGCAGTATCGCGGGAGGGGCAGATACGCAGTATTTT. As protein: CASSIAGGADTQYF.

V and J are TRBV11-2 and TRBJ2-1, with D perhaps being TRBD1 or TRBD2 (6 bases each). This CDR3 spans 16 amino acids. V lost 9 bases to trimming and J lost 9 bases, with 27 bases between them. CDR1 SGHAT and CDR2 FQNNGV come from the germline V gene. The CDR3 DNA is TGTGCCAGTAGCGTGTGGGGTCGGGGGCTCTCTGGTGAGCAGTTCTTC. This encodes CASSVWGRGLSGEQFF.

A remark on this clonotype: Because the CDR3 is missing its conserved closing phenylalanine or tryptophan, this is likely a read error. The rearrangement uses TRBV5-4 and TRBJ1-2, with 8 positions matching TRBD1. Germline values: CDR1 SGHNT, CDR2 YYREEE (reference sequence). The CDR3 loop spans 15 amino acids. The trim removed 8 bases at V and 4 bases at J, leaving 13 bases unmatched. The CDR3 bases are TGTGCCAGTAGCCAACCCACAGGGGGGGGCTATGGCTACACCTCC. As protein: CASSQPTGGGYGYTS.

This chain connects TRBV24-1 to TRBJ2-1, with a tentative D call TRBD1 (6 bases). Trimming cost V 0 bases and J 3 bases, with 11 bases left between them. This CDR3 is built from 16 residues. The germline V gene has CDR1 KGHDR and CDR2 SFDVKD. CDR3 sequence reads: CATSDLGKGVYNEQFF. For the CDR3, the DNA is TGTGCCACCAGTGATTTGGGAAAGGGGGTCTACAATGAGCAGTTCTTC.

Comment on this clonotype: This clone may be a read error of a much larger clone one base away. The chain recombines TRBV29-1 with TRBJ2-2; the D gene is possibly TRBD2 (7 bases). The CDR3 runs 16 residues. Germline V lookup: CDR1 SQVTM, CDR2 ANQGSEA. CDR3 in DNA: TGCAGCGTTGAGGGGGGGCAGGGCCGTTTAACCGGGAAGCTGTTTTTT. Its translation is CSVEGGQGRLTGKLFF.

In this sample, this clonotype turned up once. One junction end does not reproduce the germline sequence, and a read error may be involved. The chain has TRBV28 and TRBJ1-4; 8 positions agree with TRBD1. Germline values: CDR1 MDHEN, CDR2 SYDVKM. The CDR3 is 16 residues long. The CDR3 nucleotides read TGTGCCAACAGTTCTCCCAGGGGGCGGACTAATGAAAAACTGTTTTTT. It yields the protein CANSSPRGRTNEKLFF.

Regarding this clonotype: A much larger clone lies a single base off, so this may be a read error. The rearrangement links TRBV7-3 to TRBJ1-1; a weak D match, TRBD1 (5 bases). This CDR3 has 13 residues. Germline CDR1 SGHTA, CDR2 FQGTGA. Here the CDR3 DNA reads TGTGTCAGCAGCTTAACTGGGGGGGGAGAAGCTTTCTTT. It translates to CVSSLTGGGEAFF.

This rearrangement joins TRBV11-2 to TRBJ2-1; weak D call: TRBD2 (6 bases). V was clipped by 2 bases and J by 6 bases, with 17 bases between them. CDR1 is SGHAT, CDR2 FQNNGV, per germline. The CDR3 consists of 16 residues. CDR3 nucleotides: TGTGCCAGCAGCTTATTGACTGGCGGGACTTTCAATGAGCAGTTCTTC. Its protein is CASSLLTGGTFNEQFF.

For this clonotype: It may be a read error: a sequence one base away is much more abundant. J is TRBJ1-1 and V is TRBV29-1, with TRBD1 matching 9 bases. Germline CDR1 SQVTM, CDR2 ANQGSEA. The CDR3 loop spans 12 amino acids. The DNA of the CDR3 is TGCGGCGTTGTACAGGGGGCAGCTGAAGCTTTCTTT. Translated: CGVVQGAAEAFF.

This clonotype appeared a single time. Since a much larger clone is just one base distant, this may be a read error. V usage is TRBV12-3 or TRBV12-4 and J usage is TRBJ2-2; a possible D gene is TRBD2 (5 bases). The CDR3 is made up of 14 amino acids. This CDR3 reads CASSFRENTGELYF. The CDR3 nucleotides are TGTGCCAGCAGTTTTAGGGAGAACACCGGGGAGCTGTATTTT.

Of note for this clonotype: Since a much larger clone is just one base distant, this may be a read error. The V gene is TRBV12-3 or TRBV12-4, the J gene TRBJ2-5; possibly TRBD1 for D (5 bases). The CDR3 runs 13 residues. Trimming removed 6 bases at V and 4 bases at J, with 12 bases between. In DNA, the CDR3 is TGTGCCAGCAGGGTCAGGGTGTCAGAGACCCAGTACTTC. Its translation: CASRVRVSETQYF.

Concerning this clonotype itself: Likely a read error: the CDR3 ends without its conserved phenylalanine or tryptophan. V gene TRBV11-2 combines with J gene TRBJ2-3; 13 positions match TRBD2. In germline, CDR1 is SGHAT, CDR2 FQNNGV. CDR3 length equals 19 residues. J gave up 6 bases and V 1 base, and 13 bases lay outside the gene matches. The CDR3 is CASSLGLAGGMSITDTQYY. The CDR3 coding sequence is TGTGCCAGCAGCTTAGGACTAGCGGGAGGAATGAGTATCACTGATACGCAGTATTAT.

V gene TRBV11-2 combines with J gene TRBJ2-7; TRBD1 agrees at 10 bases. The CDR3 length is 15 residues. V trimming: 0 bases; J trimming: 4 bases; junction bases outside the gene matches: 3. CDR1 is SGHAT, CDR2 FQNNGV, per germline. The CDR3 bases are TGTGCCAGCAGCTTAGAGGGACAGGGGCTATACGAGCAGTACTTC. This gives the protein CASSLEGQGLYEQYF.

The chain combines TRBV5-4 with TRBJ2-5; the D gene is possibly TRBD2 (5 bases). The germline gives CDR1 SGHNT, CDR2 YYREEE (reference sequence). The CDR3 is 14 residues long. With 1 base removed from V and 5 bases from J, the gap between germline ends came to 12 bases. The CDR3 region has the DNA TGTGCCAGCAGCTTGACCCGGAGGTGGGAGACCCAGTACTTC. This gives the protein CASSLTRRWETQYF. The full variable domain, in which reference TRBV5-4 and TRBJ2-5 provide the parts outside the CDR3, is ETGVTQSPTHLIKTRGQQVTLRCSSQSGHNTVSWYQQALGQGPQFIFQYYREEENGRGNFPPRFSGLQFPNYSSELNVNALELDDSALYLCASSLTRRWETQYFGPGTRLLVL.